The 30 T cell receptor beta chains given below trace back to one sample, sequenced in a study of blood T cell repertoires in COVID-19. Method: immunoSEQ multiplex PCR; TCRdb's copy keeps in-frame clones and lacks some. This table holds approximately 260,000 clones, 75% to 95% found once. The material sequenced was PBMCs or T cells enriched from blood (not recorded which). The receptors here all came from a young woman who had recovered from COVID-19.

The chain combines TRBV5-1 with TRBJ2-7, with 9 positions matching TRBD2. With 3 bases clipped from V and 2 bases from J, the junction kept 3 bases outside the gene matches. Germline assignment: CDR1 SGHRS and CDR2 YFSETQ. The CDR3 is made up of 14 amino acids. CDR3 DNA: TGCGCCAGCAGCTCTAGCGGGATGGCCTACGAGCAGTACTTC. This translates into CASSSSGMAYEQYF.

This clone has a single count. This rearrangement joins TRBV6-2 or TRBV6-3 to TRBJ1-5; D call uncertain. Germline CDR1 and CDR2: MNHEY and SVGEGT. Trimming removed 0 bases from V and 2 bases from J, with 11 bases in between. The CDR3 covers 16 residues. The CDR3 sequence is CASSYSNPGGNQPQHF. In nucleotides, the CDR3 is TGTGCCAGCAGTTACTCGAACCCTGGAGGCAATCAGCCCCAGCATTTT.

DNA of the CDR3: TGCGCCAGCAGCTTGGTGGGGACTAGCGGGAGCTTTGTCTCCTACGAGCAGTACTTC. This sequence encodes CASSLVGTSGSFVSYEQYF. The genes are TRBV5-1 and TRBJ2-7, with 14 bases that match TRBD2. The J segment lost 0 bases and the V segment lost 0 bases, leaving 8 bases of the junction unmatched. The CDR3 contains 19 residues. CDR1 and CDR2 from the germline V gene are SGHRS and YFSETQ.

The genes are TRBV7-8 and TRBJ2-2; no reliable D call. V lost 2 bases to trimming and J lost 8 bases, with 12 bases between them. The CDR3 consists of 14 residues. Germline V CDR1 and CDR2: SGHVS, FQNEAQ. DNA of the CDR3: TGTGCCAGCAGCTTAATATGGGCCCTTGGGGAGCTGTTTTTT. It codes for CASSLIWALGELFF. The full variable domain, completed using reference TRBV7-8 and TRBJ2-2, is GAGVSQSPRYKVAKRGQDVALRCDPISGHVSLFWYQQALGQGPEFLTYFQNEAQLDKSGLPSDRFFAERPEGSVSTLKIQRTQQEDSAVYLCASSLIWALGELFFGEGSRLTVL.

The J gene is TRBJ1-2, the V gene TRBV6-5; the D gene is possibly TRBD1 (5 bases). This CDR3 spans 11 amino acids. Trimming took off 5 bases at V and 8 bases at J, with 9 bases between the two ends. The germline V gene has CDR1 MNHEY and CDR2 SVGAGI. This CDR3 reads CASSRGSGYTF. CDR3 nucleotides: TGTGCCAGCAGTCGGGGGAGCGGCTACACCTTC.

The chain uses TRBV5-1 and TRBJ2-1; perhaps TRBD2 as D (6 bases). The germline V and J ends were trimmed by 2 bases and 4 bases, with 16 bases remaining between them. Per the germline V gene, CDR1 is SGHRS and CDR2 is YFSETQ. This CDR3 has 16 amino acids. CDR3 in amino acids: CASSFFLGTAYNEQFF. CDR3 nucleotides: TGCGCCAGCAGCTTTTTTCTCGGGACTGCTTACAATGAGCAGTTCTTC.

This chain links TRBV10-1 with TRBJ1-2; the D gene is possibly TRBD1 (6 bases). This CDR3 has 13 residues. CDR1 and CDR2 from the germline V gene are WNHNN and SYGVQD (reference sequence). The V and J ends lost 6 bases and 6 bases respectively, with 14 bases between them. The CDR3 nucleotides are TGCGCCAGCAGCGCAGGGGATTCAGATGGCTACACCTTC. Translating gives CASSAGDSDGYTF.

This clone was found once. The rearrangement links TRBV6-2 or TRBV6-3 to TRBJ1-2; D possibly corresponds to TRBD1 (5 bases). The V and J ends lost 6 bases and 3 bases respectively, with 8 bases between them. Germline CDR1 reads MNHEY; CDR2 reads SVGEGT. CDR3 length: 12 amino acids. CDR3 amino acids: CASSKGDYGYTF. CDR3 bases: TGTGCCAGCAGCAAAGGGGACTATGGCTACACCTTC.

The chain couples TRBV7-3 to TRBJ2-5, with TRBD2 identical over 7 bases. Germline CDR1 reads SGHTA; CDR2 reads FQGTGA. The V gene end was trimmed by 5 bases and the J gene end by 2 bases; junction bases not matched to a gene: 11. The CDR3 runs 16 residues. CDR3 residues: CASSPGESGAQETQYF. Written as DNA, the CDR3 is TGTGCCAGCAGCCCCGGAGAAAGCGGGGCTCAAGAGACCCAGTACTTC.

CDR3 loop: CAGRTSGLLYNEQFF. The CDR3, as DNA: TGTGCCGGACGGACTAGCGGGCTTCTATACAATGAGCAGTTCTTC. This rearrangement joins TRBV6-5 to TRBJ2-1, with TRBD2 matching over 11 bases. J lost 4 bases, V lost 11 bases, and 10 bases had no gene match. The CDR3 consists of 15 residues. From germline, CDR1 is MNHEY and CDR2 SVGAGI.

The chain employs TRBV3-1 (or the pseudogene TRBV3-2) and TRBJ2-5; D is possibly TRBD1 (6 bases). With 3 bases removed from V and 4 bases from J, the gap between germline ends came to 6 bases. This CDR3 has 12 amino acids. Germline-derived CDR1 and CDR2 are LGHDT and YNNKEL (reference sequence). CDR3 protein: CASSQGAETQYF. The CDR3 coding sequence is TGTGCCAGCAGCCAGGGGGCAGAGACCCAGTACTTC.

The J gene is TRBJ2-1, the V gene TRBV6-4; D is possibly TRBD1 (8 bases). The CDR3 loop spans 14 amino acids. The V gene's germline CDR1 is MRHNA and CDR2 SNTAGT. V dropped 6 bases and J dropped 7 bases, with 16 bases sitting between them. The chain's CDR3 is CASSSTQGGNEQFF. The CDR3 DNA reads TGTGCCAGCAGCTCCACACAGGGGGGGAATGAGCAGTTCTTC.

The chain employs TRBV4-3 and TRBJ2-3; D is perhaps TRBD2 (5 bases). Trimming cost V 0 bases and J 5 bases, with 27 bases left between them. Germline values: CDR1 LGHNA, CDR2 YSLEER. This CDR3 has 20 residues. This chain's CDR3 is CASSQDIGPRWPPGKDTQYF. CDR3 DNA: TGCGCCAGCAGCCAAGATATTGGCCCAAGATGGCCTCCGGGGAAAGATACGCAGTATTTT.

This chain joins TRBV11-2 and TRBJ1-1; D unresolved. This CDR3 has 15 amino acids. Trimming pared 0 bases from V and 4 bases from J, leaving 12 bases between. Germline-derived CDR1 and CDR2 are SGHAT and FQNNGV. The CDR3 here is CASSLDGWYLTEAFF. In DNA form, the CDR3 reads TGTGCCAGCAGCTTAGACGGGTGGTATCTCACTGAAGCTTTCTTT.

The V call is TRBV3-1 (or the pseudogene TRBV3-2), the J call TRBJ1-1; 7 bases are a match to TRBD1. In germline, CDR1 is LGHDT, CDR2 YNNKEL (reference sequence). The V gene end was trimmed by 4 bases and the J gene end by 6 bases; junction bases not matched to a gene: 11. The CDR3 is made up of 15 amino acids. The CDR3 nucleotides are TGTGCCAGCAGCCCAGGGTACAGGGGAGGACCTGAAGCTTTCTTT. Translation gives CASSPGYRGGPEAFF.

This clone was recorded once. The chain employs TRBV19 and TRBJ1-4; D is possibly TRBD1 (6 bases). The CDR3 runs 18 residues. Germline V gene sequence: CDR1 LNHDA, CDR2 SQIVND (reference sequence). V lost 9 bases, J lost 0 bases, and 23 bases lay in between. The CDR3 loop is CASQQRVGGLTTNEKLFF. CDR3 coding DNA: TGTGCCAGCCAACAGAGGGTAGGGGGTTTAACAACTAATGAAAAACTGTTTTTT. The whole variable domain, remainder taken from reference TRBV19 and TRBJ1-4, is DGGITQSPKYLFRKEGQNVTLSCEQNLNHDAMYWYRQDPGQGLRLIYYSQIVNDFQKGDIAEGYSVSREKKESFPLTVTSAQKNPTAFYLCASQQRVGGLTTNEKLFFGSGTQLSVL.

The chain is built from TRBV4-2 and TRBJ2-1, with TRBD2 matching 9 bases. Losses at the gene ends were 2 bases for V and 6 bases for J; bases not matched to a gene: 20. CDR1 is LGHNA and CDR2 is YNFKEQ in the germline V gene. The length of the CDR3 is 20 residues. The DNA of the CDR3 is TGTGCCAGCAGCCAAATCTCTGGTTTGTTGGGCGGGAGGGATTTCAATGAGCAGTTCTTC. Translating it yields CASSQISGLLGGRDFNEQFF.

The V call is TRBV5-6, the J call TRBJ1-2; D unresolved. V lost 5 bases, J lost 0 bases, and 14 bases lay in between. This CDR3 is 15 amino acids long. Germline V gene sequence: CDR1 SGHDT, CDR2 YYEEEE. This chain's CDR3 is CASRPGNMANYGYTF. Written as DNA, the CDR3 is TGTGCCAGCAGACCTGGTAACATGGCTAACTATGGCTACACCTTC.

The gene calls are TRBV5-4 and TRBJ2-3; D unclear. Between the trimmed V and J ends, which lost 0 bases and 6 bases, there was a span of 8 bases. The CDR3 covers 13 residues. Germline CDR1 and CDR2: SGHNT and YYREEE (reference sequence). The CDR3 DNA follows: TGTGCCAGCAGCTTGGCCAGGTCCGATACGCAGTATTTT. Protein product: CASSLARSDTQYF.

This sequence joins TRBV11-2 and TRBJ1-6; D is unclear. The germline V and J ends were trimmed by 0 bases and 7 bases, with 13 bases remaining between them. Germline V gene sequence: CDR1 SGHAT, CDR2 FQNNGV. The CDR3 totals 16 residues. CDR3 nucleotide sequence: TGTGCCAGCAGCTTAGATCGTCGGGGTTGGAATTCACCCCTCCACTTT. Translating it yields CASSLDRRGWNSPLHF.

The sample holds one count of this clone. The chain is built from TRBV14 and TRBJ2-7; maybe TRBD1 (5 bases). The CDR3 extends over 13 amino acids. Germline CDR1 and CDR2: SGHDN and FVKESK. The V end was cut by 1 base, the J end by 6 bases, with 10 bases between. As DNA, the CDR3 is TGTGCCAGCAGCCAAGGGACAAGGGGCGAGCAGTACTTC. Its translation: CASSQGTRGEQYF.

This clone was detected only a few times. The genes are TRBV6-5 and TRBJ1-6, with 9 bases identical to TRBD1. The CDR3 covers 16 residues. Germline-derived CDR1 and CDR2 are MNHEY and SVGAGI. With 0 bases clipped from V and 7 bases from J, the junction kept 4 bases outside the gene matches. In DNA, the CDR3 is TGTGCCAGCAGTTACTCGAGGACAGGGGACAATTCACCCCTCCACTTT. This translates into CASSYSRTGDNSPLHF.

The V call is TRBV4-3, the J call TRBJ1-4; the D is unclear. CDR1 is LGHNA, CDR2 YSLEER, per germline. The length of the CDR3 is 13 residues. Between the trimmed V and J ends, which lost 1 base and 6 bases, there was a span of 6 bases. The CDR3 DNA is TGCGCCAGCAGCCAAGCCGGGGATGAAAAACTGTTTTTT. Translating it yields CASSQAGDEKLFF.

The genes are TRBV7-3 and TRBJ2-3, with 7 bases aligning to TRBD2. Trimming cost V 4 bases and J 2 bases; bases outside gene matches: 9. CDR1 is SGHTA and CDR2 is FQGTGA in the germline V gene. The CDR3 extends over 16 amino acids. The chain's CDR3 is CASSSWTSSTTDTQYF. In DNA form, the CDR3 reads TGTGCCAGCAGCTCCTGGACTAGTAGCACCACAGATACGCAGTATTTT.

The J gene is TRBJ1-6, the V gene TRBV5-6, with 8 nucleotides matching TRBD1. V trimming: 2 bases; J trimming: 5 bases; junction bases outside the gene matches: 12. CDR3 length equals 18 residues. Germline V gene sequence: CDR1 SGHDT, CDR2 YYEEEE. Here the CDR3 DNA reads TGTGCCAGCAGCTTTAGGACAGGGCGACGGGGAAATAATTCACCCCTCCACTTT. As protein: CASSFRTGRRGNNSPLHF. Together with reference TRBV5-6 and TRBJ1-6, the CDR3 gives the full variable domain: DAGVTQSPTHLIKTRGQQVTLRCSPKSGHDTVSWYQQALGQGPQFIFQYYEEEERQRGNFPDRFSGHQFPNYSSELNVNALLLGDSALYLCASSFRTGRRGNNSPLHFGNGTRLTVT.

The chain links TRBV7-9 to TRBJ1-4, with D perhaps matching TRBD1 (6 bases). Trimming took 5 bases from V and 4 from J, leaving 14 bases between them. Germline CDR1 reads SEHNR; CDR2 reads FQNEAQ (reference sequence). This CDR3 is 15 amino acids long. As DNA, the CDR3 is TGTGCCAGCAGCCCCGGGGGGGGCGTTAATGAAAAACTGTTTTTT. This encodes CASSPGGGVNEKLFF. Filled out from reference TRBV7-9 and TRBJ1-4, the complete variable domain reads DTGVSQNPRHKITKRGQNVTFRCDPISEHNRLYWYRQTLGQGPEFLTYFQNEAQLEKSRLLSDRFSAERPKGSFSTLEIQRTEQGDSAMYLCASSPGGGVNEKLFFGSGTQLSVL.

This clone has a single count. The chain combines TRBV29-1 with TRBJ1-2; D is undetermined. V shed 2 bases and J shed 2 bases, with 9 bases lying between them. This CDR3 is 13 amino acids long. Germline assignment: CDR1 SQVTM and CDR2 ANQGSEA. This CDR3 is CSVETGINYGYTF. Written as DNA, the CDR3 is TGCAGCGTTGAAACGGGGATCAACTATGGCTACACCTTC.

This chain uses TRBV19 with TRBJ1-4, with a possible D match to TRBD1 (5 bases). V gave up 4 bases and J gave up 7 bases, with 13 bases separating them. The germline V gene encodes CDR1 LNHDA and CDR2 SQIVND (reference sequence). This CDR3 region has 14 residues. CDR3 loop: CASSTPWQGEKLFF. CDR3 sequence (DNA): TGTGCCAGTAGTACCCCTTGGCAGGGTGAAAAACTGTTTTTT.

Written as DNA, the CDR3 is TGTGCCAGCAGTTTAGCCAGGGGGCATACAGATACGCAGTATTTT. This gives the protein CASSLARGHTDTQYF. The rearrangement links TRBV28 to TRBJ2-3, with 8 bases lining up with TRBD1. V was clipped by 2 bases and J by 3 bases; unmatched bases: 4. CDR3 length: 15 residues. Germline CDR1 MDHEN, CDR2 SYDVKM.

This chain links TRBV9 with TRBJ2-2; maybe TRBD1 (5 bases). This CDR3 spans 15 amino acids. Trimming stripped 0 bases from V and 4 bases from J, with 10 bases between. In germline, CDR1 is SGDLS, CDR2 YYNGEE. CDR3: CASSVGGAFTGELFF. For the CDR3, the DNA is TGTGCCAGCAGCGTAGGTGGGGCTTTCACCGGGGAGCTGTTTTTT.